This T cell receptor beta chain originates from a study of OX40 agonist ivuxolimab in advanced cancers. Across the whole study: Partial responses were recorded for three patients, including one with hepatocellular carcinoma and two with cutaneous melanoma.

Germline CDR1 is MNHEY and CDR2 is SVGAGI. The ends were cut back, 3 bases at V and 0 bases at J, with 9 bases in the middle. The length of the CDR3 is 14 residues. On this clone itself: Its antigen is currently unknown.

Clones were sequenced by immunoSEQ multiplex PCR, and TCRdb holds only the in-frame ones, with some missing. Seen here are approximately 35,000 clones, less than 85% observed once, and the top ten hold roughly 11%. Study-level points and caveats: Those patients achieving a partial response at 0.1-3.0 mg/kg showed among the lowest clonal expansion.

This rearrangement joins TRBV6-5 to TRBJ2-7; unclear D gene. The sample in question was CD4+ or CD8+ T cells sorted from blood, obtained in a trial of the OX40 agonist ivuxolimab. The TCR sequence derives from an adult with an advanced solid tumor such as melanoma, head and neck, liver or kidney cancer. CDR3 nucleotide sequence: TGTGCCAGCAGTTATAGCACCTCCTCCTACGAGCAGTACTTC. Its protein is CASSYSTSSYEQYF.